This T cell receptor (beta chain) was observed in a study of T cell changes during pregnancy in multiple sclerosis. Here immunoSEQ multiplex PCR was the method, and the copy in TCRdb shows in-frame clones only, minus some. The data contain about 49,000 clones, 95% of them seen just once; the ten biggest clones take up 5% to 7%. This specimen consisted of CD8+ T cells from peripheral blood mononuclear cells, obtained in the first trimester of pregnancy. This clonotype was obtained from a female donor with multiple sclerosis, enrolled in a pregnancy study.

CDR3 sequence: CASSLAAGPFSGNTIYF. CDR3 coding DNA: TGTGCCAGCAGCTTAGCGGCGGGGCCCTTCTCTGGAAACACCATATATTTT. This chain links TRBV7-9 with TRBJ1-3; TRBD1 is a possible D gene (5 bases). The CDR3 length is 17 residues. The V end lost 0 bases, the J end lost 0 bases, and 12 bases lay between the germline ends. Germline V gene lookup returns CDR1 SEHNR and CDR2 FQNEAQ (reference sequence).